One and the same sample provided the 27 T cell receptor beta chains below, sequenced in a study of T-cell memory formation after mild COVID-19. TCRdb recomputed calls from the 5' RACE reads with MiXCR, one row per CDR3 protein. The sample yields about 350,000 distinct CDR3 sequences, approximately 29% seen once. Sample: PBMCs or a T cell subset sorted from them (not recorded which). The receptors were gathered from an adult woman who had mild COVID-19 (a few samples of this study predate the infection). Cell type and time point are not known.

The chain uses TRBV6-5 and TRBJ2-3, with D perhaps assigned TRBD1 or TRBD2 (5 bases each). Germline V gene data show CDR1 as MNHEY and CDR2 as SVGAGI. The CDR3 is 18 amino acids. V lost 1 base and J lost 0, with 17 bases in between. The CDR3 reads CASSYLRGRTTSTDTQYF. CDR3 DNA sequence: TGTGCCAGCAGTTACTTGAGGGGACGTACTACTAGCACAGATACGCAGTATTTT.

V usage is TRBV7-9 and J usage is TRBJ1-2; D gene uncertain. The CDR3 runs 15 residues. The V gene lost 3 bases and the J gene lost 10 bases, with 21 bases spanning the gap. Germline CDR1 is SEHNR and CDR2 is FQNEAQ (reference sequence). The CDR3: CASSFGGVRMEDYTF. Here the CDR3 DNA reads TGTGCCAGCAGCTTTGGCGGCGTACGTATGGAGGACTACACCTTC.

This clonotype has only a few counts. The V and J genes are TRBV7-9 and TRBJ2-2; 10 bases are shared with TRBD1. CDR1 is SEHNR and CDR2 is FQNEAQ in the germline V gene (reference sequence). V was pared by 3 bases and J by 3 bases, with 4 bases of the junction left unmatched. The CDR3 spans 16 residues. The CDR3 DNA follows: TGTGCCAGCAGCTTCGGACAGGGGGGATACACCGGGGAGCTGTTTTTT. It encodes CASSFGQGGYTGELFF.

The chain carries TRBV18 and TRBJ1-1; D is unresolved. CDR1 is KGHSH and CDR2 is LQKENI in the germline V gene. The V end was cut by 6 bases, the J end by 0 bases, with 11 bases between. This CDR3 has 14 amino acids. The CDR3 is CASSRTDMNTEAFF. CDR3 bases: TGTGCCAGCTCCAGGACGGATATGAACACTGAAGCTTTCTTT.

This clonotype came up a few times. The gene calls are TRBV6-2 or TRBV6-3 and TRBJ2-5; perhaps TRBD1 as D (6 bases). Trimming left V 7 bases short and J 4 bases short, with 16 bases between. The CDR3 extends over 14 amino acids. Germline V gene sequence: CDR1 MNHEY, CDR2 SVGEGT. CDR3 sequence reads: CASTARVGGETQYF. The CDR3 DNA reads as TGTGCCAGCACCGCGAGGGTAGGGGGAGAGACCCAGTACTTC.

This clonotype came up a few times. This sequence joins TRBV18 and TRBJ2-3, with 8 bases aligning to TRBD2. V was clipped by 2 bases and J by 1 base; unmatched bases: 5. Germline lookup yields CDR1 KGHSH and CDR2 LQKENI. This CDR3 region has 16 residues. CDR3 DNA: TGTGCCAGCTCACCAATAGCGGGGACTGGCACAGATACGCAGTATTTT. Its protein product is CASSPIAGTGTDTQYF.

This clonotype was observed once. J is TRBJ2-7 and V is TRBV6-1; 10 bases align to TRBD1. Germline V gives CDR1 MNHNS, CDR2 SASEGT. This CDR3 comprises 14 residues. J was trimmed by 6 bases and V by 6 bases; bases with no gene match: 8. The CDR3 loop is CASRETGGGGEQYF. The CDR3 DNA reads TGTGCCAGCAGGGAGACAGGGGGCGGCGGCGAGCAGTACTTC.

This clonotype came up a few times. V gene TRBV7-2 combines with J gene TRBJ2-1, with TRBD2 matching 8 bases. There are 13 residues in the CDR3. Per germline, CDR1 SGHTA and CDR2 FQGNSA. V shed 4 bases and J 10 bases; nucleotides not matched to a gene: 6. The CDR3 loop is CASSSQSGGEQFF. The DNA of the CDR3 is TGTGCCAGCAGCTCCCAATCGGGAGGGGAGCAGTTCTTC.

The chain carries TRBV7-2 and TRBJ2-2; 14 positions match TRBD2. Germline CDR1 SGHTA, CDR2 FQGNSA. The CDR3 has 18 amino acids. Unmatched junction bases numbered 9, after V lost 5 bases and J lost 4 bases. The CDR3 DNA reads TGTGCCAGCAGCCCGGGACTAGCGGGAGTTCGTGGCACCGGGGAGCTGTTTTTT. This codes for CASSPGLAGVRGTGELFF.

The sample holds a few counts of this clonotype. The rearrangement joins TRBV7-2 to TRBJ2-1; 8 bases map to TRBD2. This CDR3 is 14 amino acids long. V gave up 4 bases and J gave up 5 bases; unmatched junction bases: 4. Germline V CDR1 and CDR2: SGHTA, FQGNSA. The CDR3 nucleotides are TGTGCCAGCAGCTACCAGCGGGGGAACAATGAGCAGTTCTTC. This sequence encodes CASSYQRGNNEQFF.

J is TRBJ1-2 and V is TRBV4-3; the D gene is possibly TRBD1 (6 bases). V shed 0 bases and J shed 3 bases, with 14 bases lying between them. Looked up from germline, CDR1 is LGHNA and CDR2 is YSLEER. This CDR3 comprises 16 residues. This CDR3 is CASSQDLPTGHYGYTF. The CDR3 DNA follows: TGCGCCAGCAGCCAAGATCTCCCCACAGGGCACTATGGCTACACCTTC.

CDR3 region: CASSRPGLLAAGELFF. The CDR3 DNA reads TGTGCCAGCAGCCGGCCGGGACTCCTGGCTGCCGGGGAGCTGTTTTTT. The chain combines TRBV3-2 with TRBJ2-2; no DNA check was done on the table's D call, TRBD2. TRBV3-2 is marked as a pseudogene. This CDR3 has 16 residues.

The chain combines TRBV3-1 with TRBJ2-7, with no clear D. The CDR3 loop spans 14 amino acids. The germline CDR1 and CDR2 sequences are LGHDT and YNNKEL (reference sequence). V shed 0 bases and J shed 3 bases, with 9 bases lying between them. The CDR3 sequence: CASSQDYGSYEQYF. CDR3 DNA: TGTGCCAGCAGCCAAGACTACGGCAGCTACGAGCAGTACTTC.

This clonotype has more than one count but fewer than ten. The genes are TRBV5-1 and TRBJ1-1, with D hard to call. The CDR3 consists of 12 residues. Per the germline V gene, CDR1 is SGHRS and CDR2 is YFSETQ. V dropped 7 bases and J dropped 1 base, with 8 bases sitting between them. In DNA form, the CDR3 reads TGCGCCAGCCACCGGGAGAACACTGAAGCTTTCTTT. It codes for CASHRENTEAFF. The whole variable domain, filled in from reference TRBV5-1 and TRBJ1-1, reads KAGVTQTPRYLIKTRGQQVTLSCSPISGHRSVSWYQQTPGQGLQFLFEYFSETQRNKGNFPGRFSGRQFSNSRSEMNVSTLELGDSALYLCASHRENTEAFFGQGTRLTVV.

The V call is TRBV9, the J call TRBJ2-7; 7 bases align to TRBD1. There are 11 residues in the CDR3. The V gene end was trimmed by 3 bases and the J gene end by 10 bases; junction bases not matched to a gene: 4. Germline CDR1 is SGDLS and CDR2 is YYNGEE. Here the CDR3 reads CASSATGEQYF. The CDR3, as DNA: TGTGCCAGCAGCGCTACAGGGGAACAGTACTTC.

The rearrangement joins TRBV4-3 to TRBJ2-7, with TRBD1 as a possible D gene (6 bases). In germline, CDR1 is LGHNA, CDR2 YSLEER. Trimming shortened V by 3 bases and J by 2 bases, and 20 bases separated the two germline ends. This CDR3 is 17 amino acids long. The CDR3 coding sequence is TGCGCCAGCAGCCAGGGGGTCGACAGGAGCCTAGCCTACGAGCAGTACTTC. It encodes CASSQGVDRSLAYEQYF.

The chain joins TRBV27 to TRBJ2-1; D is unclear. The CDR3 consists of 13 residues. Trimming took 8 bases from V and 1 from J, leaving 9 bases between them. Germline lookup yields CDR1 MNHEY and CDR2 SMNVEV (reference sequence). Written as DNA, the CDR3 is TGTGCCAGCCCCCCGAGGTCCTACAATGAGCAGTTCTTC. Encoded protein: CASPPRSYNEQFF.

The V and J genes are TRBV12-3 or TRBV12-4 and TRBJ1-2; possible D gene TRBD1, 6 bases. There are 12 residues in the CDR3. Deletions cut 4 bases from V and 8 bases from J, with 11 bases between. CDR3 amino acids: CASSSRGLGYTF. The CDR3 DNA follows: TGTGCCAGCAGTTCCAGGGGATTAGGCTACACCTTC.

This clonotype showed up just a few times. CDR3 sequence reads: CASSQGTSGAADTQYF. In nucleotides, the CDR3 is TGTGCCAGCAGCCAAGGGACTAGTGGGGCGGCAGATACGCAGTATTTT. The chain has TRBV14 and TRBJ2-3; 7 bases are shared with TRBD2. The CDR3 is made up of 16 amino acids. Trimming at V came to 1 base and at J to 4 bases, leaving 8 bases not matched to a gene. The germline V gene has CDR1 SGHDN and CDR2 FVKESK. The whole variable domain, filled in from reference TRBV14 and TRBJ2-3, reads EAGVTQFPSHSVIEKGQTVTLRCDPISGHDNLYWYRRVMGKEIKFLLHFVKESKQDESGMPNNRFLAERTGGTYSTLKVQPAELEDSGVYFCASSQGTSGAADTQYFGPGTRLTVL.

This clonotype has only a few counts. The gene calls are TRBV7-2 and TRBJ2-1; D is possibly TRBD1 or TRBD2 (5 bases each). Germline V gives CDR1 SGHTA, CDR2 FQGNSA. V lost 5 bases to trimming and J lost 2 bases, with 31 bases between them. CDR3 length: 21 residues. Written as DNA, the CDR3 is TGTGCCAGCAGCCCTCAAGGGTGGACACCGACCTGGGGGAGAGCCTACAATGAGCAGTTCTTC. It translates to CASSPQGWTPTWGRAYNEQFF.

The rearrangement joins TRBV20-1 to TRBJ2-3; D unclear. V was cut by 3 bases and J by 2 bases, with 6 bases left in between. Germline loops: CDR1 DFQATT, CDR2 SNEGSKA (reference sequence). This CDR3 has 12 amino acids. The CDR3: CSASRATDTQYF. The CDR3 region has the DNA TGCAGTGCTAGTAGGGCCACAGATACGCAGTATTTT.

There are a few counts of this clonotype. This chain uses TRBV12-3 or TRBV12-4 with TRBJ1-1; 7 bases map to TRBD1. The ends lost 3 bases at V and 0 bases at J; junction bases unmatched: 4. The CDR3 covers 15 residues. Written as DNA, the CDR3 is TGTGCCAGCAGTTTTACGGGACAGTTGAACACTGAAGCTTTCTTT. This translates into CASSFTGQLNTEAFF.

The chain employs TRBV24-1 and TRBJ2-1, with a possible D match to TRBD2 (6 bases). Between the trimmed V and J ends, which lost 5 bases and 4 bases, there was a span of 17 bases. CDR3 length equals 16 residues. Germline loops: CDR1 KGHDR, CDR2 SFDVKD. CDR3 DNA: TGTGCCACCAGTGGCCTGGGACTGGGGCTATACAATGAGCAGTTCTTC. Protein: CATSGLGLGLYNEQFF.

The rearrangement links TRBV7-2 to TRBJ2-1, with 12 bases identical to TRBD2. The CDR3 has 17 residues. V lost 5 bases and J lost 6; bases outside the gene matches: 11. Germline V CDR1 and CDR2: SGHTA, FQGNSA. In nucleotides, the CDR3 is TGTGCCAGCAGCCCCATACCCGGGACTAGCGGGTCCAATGAGCAGTTCTTC. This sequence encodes CASSPIPGTSGSNEQFF.

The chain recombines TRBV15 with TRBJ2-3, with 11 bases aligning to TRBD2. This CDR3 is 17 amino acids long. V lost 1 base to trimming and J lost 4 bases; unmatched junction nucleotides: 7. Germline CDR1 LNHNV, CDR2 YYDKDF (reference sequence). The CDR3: CATSRGETSGSSDTQYF. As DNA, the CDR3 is TGTGCCACCAGCAGAGGGGAAACTAGCGGGAGTTCAGATACGCAGTATTTT.

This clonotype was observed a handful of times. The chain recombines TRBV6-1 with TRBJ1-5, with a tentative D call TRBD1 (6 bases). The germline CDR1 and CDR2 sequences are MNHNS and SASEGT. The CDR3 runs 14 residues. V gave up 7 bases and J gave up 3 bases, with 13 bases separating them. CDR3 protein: CASTPGQYNQPQHF. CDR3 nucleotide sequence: TGTGCCAGCACTCCCGGACAGTACAATCAGCCCCAGCATTTT.

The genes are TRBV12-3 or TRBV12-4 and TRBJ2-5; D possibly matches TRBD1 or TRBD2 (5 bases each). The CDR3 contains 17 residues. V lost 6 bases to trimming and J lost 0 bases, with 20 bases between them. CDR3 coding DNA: TGTGCCAGCAGACCCAGGGACGGTGAAATATACCAAGAGACCCAGTACTTC. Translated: CASRPRDGEIYQETQYF.